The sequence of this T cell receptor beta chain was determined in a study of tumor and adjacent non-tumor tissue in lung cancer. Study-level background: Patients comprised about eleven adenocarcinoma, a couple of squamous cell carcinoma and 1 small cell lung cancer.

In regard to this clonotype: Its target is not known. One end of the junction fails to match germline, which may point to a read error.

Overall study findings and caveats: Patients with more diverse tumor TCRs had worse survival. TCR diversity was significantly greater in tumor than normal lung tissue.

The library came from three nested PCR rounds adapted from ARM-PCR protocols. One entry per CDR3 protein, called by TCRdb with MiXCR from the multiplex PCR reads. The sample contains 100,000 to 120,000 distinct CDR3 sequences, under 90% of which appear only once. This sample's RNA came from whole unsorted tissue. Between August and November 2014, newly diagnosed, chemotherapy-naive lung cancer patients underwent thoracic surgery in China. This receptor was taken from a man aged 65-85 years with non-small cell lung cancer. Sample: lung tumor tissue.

CDR3 sequence (DNA): TGCGGCGTTGGGCTTCGCACCGGGGAGCTGTTTTTT. This translates into CGVGLRTGELFF. The chain recombines TRBV29-1 with TRBJ2-2, with D unclear. This CDR3 is built from 12 residues. Germline CDR1 and CDR2: SQVTM and ANQGSEA.